This T cell receptor (beta chain) was sequenced for a study of shared clonotypes between healthy human individuals. CDR3 length: 15 residues. With V trimmed by 0 bases and J by 6 bases, 8 bases remained unmatched. Germline CDR1 and CDR2: WNHNN and SYGVQD (reference sequence). Clones were sequenced by immunoSEQ multiplex PCR, and TCRdb holds only the in-frame ones, with some missing. This repertoire shows 1.6 million or so clones, roughly 96% found once; its top ten account for over 1%. Study-level results: When compared with the clonotypes that were shared by all four sorted-subset donors, the non-shared clonotypes turned out to have lower generation probabilities.

Notes on this clone: Its cognate antigen is unknown.

The receptor's source is a man aged 25-40 years in good health. Specimen: naive CD4+ T cells sorted from blood. Subset noted: CD45RA+ positively selected. The chain employs TRBV10-1 and TRBJ2-7; 7 nucleotides align to TRBD1. The CDR3 DNA reads as TGCGCCAGCAGTGAGTCGACAGGGTGGGTAGCCGAGCAGTACTTC. Its translation is CASSESTGWVAEQYF.